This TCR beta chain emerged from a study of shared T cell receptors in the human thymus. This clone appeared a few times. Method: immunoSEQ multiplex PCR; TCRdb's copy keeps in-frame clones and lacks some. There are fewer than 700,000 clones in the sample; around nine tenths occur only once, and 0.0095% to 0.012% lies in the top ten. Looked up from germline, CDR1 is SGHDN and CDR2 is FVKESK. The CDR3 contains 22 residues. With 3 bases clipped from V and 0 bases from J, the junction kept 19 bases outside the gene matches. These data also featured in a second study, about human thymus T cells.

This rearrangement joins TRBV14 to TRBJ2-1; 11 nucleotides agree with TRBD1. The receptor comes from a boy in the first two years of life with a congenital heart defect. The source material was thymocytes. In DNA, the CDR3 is TGTGCCAGCAGCCACCTAATTATGCCGGACAGGGGGCAAAACCGCTCCTACAATGAGCAGTTCTTC. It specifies CASSHLIMPDRGQNRSYNEQFF.